The 15 T cell receptor beta chains reported below all come from one sample, sequenced in a study of cytomegalovirus exposure and HLA in healthy donors. Use of 60 Vbeta and 13 Jbeta primers characterized the PCR. Assay used: immunoSEQ multiplex PCR; TCRdb lists only in-frame clones, some missing. This table has 99,000 or so clones, 13% to 15% appearing once. The sequencing input was PBMCs. These receptors all come from a female donor in good health and CMV-seronegative.

This chain links TRBV6-6 with TRBJ1-2; D call uncertain. Per the germline V gene, CDR1 is MNHNY and CDR2 is SVGAGI (reference sequence). There are 14 residues in the CDR3. V lost 3 bases to trimming and J lost 3 bases, with 11 bases between them. CDR3 DNA: TGTGCCAGCAGTTATCTGACGGCGGACTATGGCTACACCTTC. Its protein is CASSYLTADYGYTF.

This sequence joins TRBV25-1 and TRBJ1-1; no clear D. The germline V gene encodes CDR1 MGHDK and CDR2 SYGVNS. V shed 10 bases and J shed 0 bases, with 12 bases lying between them. The CDR3 has 13 residues. This CDR3 is CATAGRMNTEAFF. DNA of the CDR3: TGTGCCACCGCGGGCAGAATGAACACTGAAGCTTTCTTT.

This clone occurred a few times. The rearrangement joins TRBV4-3 to TRBJ1-3; the match to TRBD1 covers 7 bases. This CDR3 has 15 amino acids. J lost 4 bases, V lost 4 bases, and 7 bases had no gene match. Germline CDR1 and CDR2: LGHNA and YSLEER. The CDR3 loop is CASSRTAGQGNTIYF. In nucleotides, the CDR3 is TGCGCCAGCAGCCGCACCGCGGGACAGGGAAACACCATATATTTT.

V is TRBV25-1 and J is TRBJ2-3, with D possibly being TRBD1 (6 bases). CDR1 MGHDK and CDR2 SYGVNS come from the germline V gene. There are 16 residues in the CDR3. V dropped 0 bases and J dropped 0 bases, with 10 bases sitting between them. CDR3: CASSEYQGSSTDTQYF. The CDR3 DNA follows: TGTGCCAGCAGTGAATACCAGGGGTCGAGCACAGATACGCAGTATTTT.

The chain links TRBV2 to TRBJ2-2; 14 bases line up with TRBD2. The CDR3 is 18 residues long. The V gene's germline CDR1 is SNHLY and CDR2 FYNNEI. J gave up 2 bases and V 2 bases, and 4 bases lay outside the gene matches. CDR3 region: CASSEPGTSGSNTGELFF. CDR3 coding DNA: TGTGCCAGCAGTGAACCCGGGACTAGCGGGAGCAACACCGGGGAGCTGTTTTTT.

The chain couples TRBV6-6 to TRBJ1-2; a possible D gene is TRBD1 (6 bases). The CDR3 runs 12 residues. Germline CDR1 MNHNY, CDR2 SVGAGI (reference sequence). The V and J ends lost 6 bases and 8 bases respectively, with 13 bases between them. The CDR3 DNA reads TGTGCCAGCAGCCACAGGGAATGGGGCTACACCTTC. Protein product: CASSHREWGYTF.

The gene calls are TRBV11-2 and TRBJ1-1, with a weak D call TRBD1 (6 bases). The CDR3 runs 16 residues. Germline CDR1 and CDR2: SGHAT and FQNNGV. Between the trimmed V and J ends, which lost 6 bases and 0 bases, there was a span of 17 bases. CDR3 region: CASSQLGGALNTEAFF. The CDR3 DNA reads TGTGCCAGCAGTCAGTTAGGGGGGGCCTTGAACACTGAAGCTTTCTTT.

This clone was counted only a few times. The rearrangement joins TRBV12-5 to TRBJ2-1, with 7 bases aligning to TRBD2. The CDR3 loop spans 15 amino acids. Germline trimming cut 0 bases from V and 8 bases from J; bases unmatched to any gene: 7. Germline V gene data show CDR1 as LGHNT and CDR2 as FRNRAP. The CDR3 here is CASGLVGGSFDEQFF. The CDR3 DNA is TGTGCTAGTGGTTTGGTGGGCGGGAGCTTCGATGAGCAGTTCTTC.

This sequence joins TRBV7-2 and TRBJ1-2; 11 bases map to TRBD1. CDR3 length equals 13 residues. The V gene end was trimmed by 5 bases and the J gene end by 8 bases; junction bases not matched to a gene: 4. Germline values: CDR1 SGHTA, CDR2 FQGNSA. The CDR3 loop is CASSPGQGGGYTF. The DNA of the CDR3 is TGTGCCAGCAGCCCGGGACAGGGGGGGGGCTACACCTTC.

The chain has TRBV4-3 and TRBJ2-7, with TRBD1 identical over 7 bases. From germline, CDR1 is LGHNA and CDR2 YSLEER. This CDR3 contains 15 residues. With V trimmed by 2 bases and J by 0 bases, 4 bases remained unmatched. CDR3 sequence (DNA): TGCGCCAGCAGCCAAACCGGGACAGCCTCCTACGAGCAGTACTTC. This codes for CASSQTGTASYEQYF.

The rearrangement joins TRBV6-1 to TRBJ2-3; 11 positions match TRBD2. The CDR3 length is 17 residues. From germline, CDR1 is MNHNS and CDR2 SASEGT. V lost 4 bases, J lost 3 bases, and 9 bases stayed unmatched. CDR3 amino acids: CASSAAGTSGGTDTQYF. The CDR3, as DNA: TGTGCCAGCAGTGCTGCCGGGACTAGCGGAGGAACAGATACGCAGTATTTT.

The V and J genes are TRBV7-9 and TRBJ2-1, with D tentatively TRBD2 (6 bases). V gave up 1 base and J gave up 3 bases, with 22 bases separating them. Germline V CDR1 and CDR2: SEHNR, FQNEAQ (reference sequence). The CDR3 sequence is 19 residues long. CDR3 loop: CASSLVGRGSGDYYNEQFF. The CDR3 nucleotides read TGTGCCAGCAGCTTAGTGGGGAGAGGTAGCGGAGATTACTACAATGAGCAGTTCTTC.

This clone was recorded a few times. V and J are TRBV7-9 and TRBJ1-2; D uncertain. This CDR3 is built from 14 residues. V lost 5 bases and J 4 bases, leaving 14 bases between the germline ends. In germline, CDR1 is SEHNR, CDR2 FQNEAQ (reference sequence). The CDR3 region is CASSPRDATYGYTF. The CDR3 coding sequence is TGTGCCAGCAGCCCCCGGGATGCGACCTATGGCTACACCTTC. Combining the CDR3 with reference TRBV7-9 and TRBJ1-2 gives the whole variable domain DTGVSQNPRHKITKRGQNVTFRCDPISEHNRLYWYRQTLGQGPEFLTYFQNEAQLEKSRLLSDRFSAERPKGSFSTLEIQRTEQGDSAMYLCASSPRDATYGYTFGSGTRLTVV.

In its sample, this clone was seen a few times. Relative to the germline gene, one junction end is altered; a read error may explain this. The chain links TRBV7-7 to TRBJ2-5; D possibly corresponds to TRBD2 (6 bases). The germline V gene has CDR1 SSHAT and CDR2 FNYEAQ (reference sequence). This CDR3 contains 14 residues. DNA of the CDR3: TGTGCTAGCAGCCCCGGGGGAGGTTTAGAGACCCAGTACTTC. This translates into CASSPGGGLETQYF.

This clone was counted only a few times. The CDR3 loop is CASRVTSLPSNEQYF. DNA of the CDR3: TGTGCCAGCAGGGTAACTAGTTTGCCTTCCAACGAGCAGTACTTC. This chain joins TRBV6-5 and TRBJ2-7, with a tentative D call TRBD2 (5 bases). Trimming shortened V by 6 bases and J by 5 bases, and 20 bases separated the two germline ends. This CDR3 comprises 15 residues. CDR1 is MNHEY, CDR2 SVGAGI, per germline.